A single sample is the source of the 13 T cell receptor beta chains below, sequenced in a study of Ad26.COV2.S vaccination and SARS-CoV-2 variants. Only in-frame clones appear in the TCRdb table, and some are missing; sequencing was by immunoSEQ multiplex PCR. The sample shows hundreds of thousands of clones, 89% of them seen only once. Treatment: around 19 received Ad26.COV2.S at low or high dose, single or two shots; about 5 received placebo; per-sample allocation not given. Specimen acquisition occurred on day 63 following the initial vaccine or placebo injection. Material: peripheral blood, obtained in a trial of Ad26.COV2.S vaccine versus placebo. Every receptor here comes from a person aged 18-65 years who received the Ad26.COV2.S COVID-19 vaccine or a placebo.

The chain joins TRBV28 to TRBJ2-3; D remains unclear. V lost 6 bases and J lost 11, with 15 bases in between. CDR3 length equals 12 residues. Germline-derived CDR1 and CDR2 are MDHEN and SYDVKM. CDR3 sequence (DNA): TGTGCCAGCAGGCGAAACGAGCAGGTGCAGTATTTT. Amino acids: CASRRNEQVQYF.

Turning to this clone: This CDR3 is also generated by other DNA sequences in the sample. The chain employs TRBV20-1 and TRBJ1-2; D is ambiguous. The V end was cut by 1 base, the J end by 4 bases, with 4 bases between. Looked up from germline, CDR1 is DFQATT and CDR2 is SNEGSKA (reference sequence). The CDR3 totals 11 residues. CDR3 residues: CSARGVYGYTF. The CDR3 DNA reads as TGCAGTGCTAGAGGTGTCTATGGCTACACCTTC.

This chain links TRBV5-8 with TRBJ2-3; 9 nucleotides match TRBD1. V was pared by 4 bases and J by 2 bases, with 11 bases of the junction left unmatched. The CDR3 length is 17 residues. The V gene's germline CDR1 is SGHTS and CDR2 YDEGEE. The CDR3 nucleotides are TGTGCCAGCAGCCAGGGTAAACAGGGGGCCCCCACAGATACGCAGTATTTT. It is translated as CASSQGKQGAPTDTQYF.

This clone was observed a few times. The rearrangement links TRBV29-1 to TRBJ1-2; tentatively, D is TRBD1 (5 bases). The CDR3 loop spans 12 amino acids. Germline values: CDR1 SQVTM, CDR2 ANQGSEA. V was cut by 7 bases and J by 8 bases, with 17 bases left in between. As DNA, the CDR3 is TGCAGCGCCACCGGGGGAGGCTACGGCTACACCTTC. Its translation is CSATGGGYGYTF.

CDR3 residues: CAIKGGRGGPSGANVLTF. The DNA of the CDR3 is TGTGCCATCAAGGGAGGAAGGGGAGGGCCGTCTGGGGCCAACGTCCTGACTTTC. The V gene is TRBV10-3, the J gene TRBJ2-6; 7 positions match TRBD2. CDR1 and CDR2 (germline): ENHRY, SYGVKD. With 7 bases clipped from V and 1 base from J, the junction kept 13 bases outside the gene matches. There are 18 residues in the CDR3.

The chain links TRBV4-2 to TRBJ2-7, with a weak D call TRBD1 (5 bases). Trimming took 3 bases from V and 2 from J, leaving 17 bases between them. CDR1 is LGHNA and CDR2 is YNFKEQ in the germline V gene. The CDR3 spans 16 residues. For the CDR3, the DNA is TGTGCCAGCAGCCAGGGTATTCAGGGATTAACCTACGAGCAGTACTTC. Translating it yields CASSQGIQGLTYEQYF.

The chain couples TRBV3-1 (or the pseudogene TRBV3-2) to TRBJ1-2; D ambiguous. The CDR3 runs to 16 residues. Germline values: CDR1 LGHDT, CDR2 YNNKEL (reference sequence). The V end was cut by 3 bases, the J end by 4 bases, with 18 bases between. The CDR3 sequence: CASSQQPTLGFYGYTF. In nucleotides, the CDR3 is TGTGCCAGCAGCCAGCAGCCCACCCTGGGGTTCTATGGCTACACCTTC.

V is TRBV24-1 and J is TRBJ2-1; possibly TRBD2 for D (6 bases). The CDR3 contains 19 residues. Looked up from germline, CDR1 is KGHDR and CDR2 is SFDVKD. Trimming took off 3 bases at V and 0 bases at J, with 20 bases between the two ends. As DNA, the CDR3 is TGTGCCACCAGTGATCCGACCGGGGCTAGCGAGACCTCCTACAATGAGCAGTTCTTC. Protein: CATSDPTGASETSYNEQFF.

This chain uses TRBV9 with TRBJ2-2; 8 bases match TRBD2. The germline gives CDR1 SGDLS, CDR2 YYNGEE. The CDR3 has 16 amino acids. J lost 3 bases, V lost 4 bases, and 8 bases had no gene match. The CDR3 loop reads CASSPFSGVDTGELFF. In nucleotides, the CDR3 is TGTGCCAGCAGCCCCTTTAGCGGGGTGGACACCGGGGAGCTGTTTTTT.

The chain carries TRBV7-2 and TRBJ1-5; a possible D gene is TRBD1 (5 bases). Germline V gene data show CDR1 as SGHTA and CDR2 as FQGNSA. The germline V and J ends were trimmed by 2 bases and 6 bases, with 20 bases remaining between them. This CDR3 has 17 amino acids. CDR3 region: CASSLFPAGLSAQPQHF. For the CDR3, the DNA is TGTGCCAGCAGCTTATTCCCGGCAGGGTTGAGTGCTCAGCCCCAGCATTTT.

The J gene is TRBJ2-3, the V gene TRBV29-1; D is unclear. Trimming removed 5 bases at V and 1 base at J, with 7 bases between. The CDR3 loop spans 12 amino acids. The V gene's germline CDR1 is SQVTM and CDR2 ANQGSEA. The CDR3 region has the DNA TGCAGCGTTTCAGAGGGCACAGATACGCAGTATTTT. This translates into CSVSEGTDTQYF.

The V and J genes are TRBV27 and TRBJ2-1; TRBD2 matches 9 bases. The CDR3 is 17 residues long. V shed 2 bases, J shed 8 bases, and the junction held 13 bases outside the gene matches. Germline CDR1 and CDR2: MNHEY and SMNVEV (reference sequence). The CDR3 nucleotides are TGTGCCAGCAGTTTACCCCCTGGTAGCGGGAGATGGTATGAGCAGTTCTTC. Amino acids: CASSLPPGSGRWYEQFF.

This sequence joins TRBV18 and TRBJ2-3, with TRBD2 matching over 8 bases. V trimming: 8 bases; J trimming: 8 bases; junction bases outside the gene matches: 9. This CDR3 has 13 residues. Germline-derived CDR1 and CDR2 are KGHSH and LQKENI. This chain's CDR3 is CASATSEFGTQYF. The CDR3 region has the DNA TGTGCCAGCGCGACTAGCGAATTTGGTACGCAGTATTTT.